The 28 T cell receptor beta chains below all came from one sample that was sequenced in a study of T cell responses to AZD1222 COVID-19 vaccine. Here immunoSEQ multiplex PCR was the method, and the copy in TCRdb shows in-frame clones only, minus some. The sample includes over 55,000 clones, 83% of them seen just once. Sequenced material: peripheral blood, taken 28 days after the second AZD1222 dose. The receptors were sampled from an adult who received the AZD1222 COVID-19 vaccine.

Details on this clone: Other DNA sequences from this sample encode an identical CDR3 as well. The J gene is TRBJ1-1, the V gene TRBV19; a possible D gene is TRBD1 (5 bases). Germline-derived CDR1 and CDR2 are LNHDA and SQIVND (reference sequence). CDR3 length: 13 residues. The ends were cut back, 3 bases at V and 1 base at J, with 6 bases in the middle. The CDR3: CASSIGGNTEAFF. Here the CDR3 DNA reads TGTGCCAGTAGTATCGGGGGGAACACTGAAGCTTTCTTT.

The chain's CDR3 is CASSSSWNEQFF. The CDR3 DNA sequence: TGTGCCAGCAGTTCTTCCTGGAATGAGCAGTTCTTC. The chain employs TRBV27 and TRBJ2-1; D is ambiguous. From germline, CDR1 is MNHEY and CDR2 SMNVEV (reference sequence). Trimming took off 4 bases at V and 7 bases at J, with 8 bases between the two ends. CDR3 size: 12 residues.

The rearrangement links TRBV7-9 to TRBJ1-2; possibly TRBD1 for D (6 bases). Germline V gene sequence: CDR1 SEHNR, CDR2 FQNEAQ (reference sequence). The V and J ends lost 5 bases and 4 bases respectively, with 20 bases between them. The CDR3 contains 16 residues. The CDR3 is CASSASGGGSSYGYTF. As DNA, the CDR3 is TGTGCCAGCAGCGCGAGCGGGGGCGGGAGTAGCTATGGCTACACCTTC.

This clone showed up just once. J is TRBJ2-7 and V is TRBV7-8; TRBD2 agrees at 15 bases. Germline CDR1 and CDR2: SGHVS and FQNEAQ. With V trimmed by 1 base and J by 0 bases, 4 bases remained unmatched. The length of the CDR3 is 18 residues. The CDR3 is CASSLVGLAGGSSYEQYF. The DNA for the CDR3 is TGTGCCAGCAGCTTAGTAGGACTAGCGGGGGGGTCCTCCTACGAGCAGTACTTC.

The chain couples TRBV11-2 to TRBJ2-7, with 7 nucleotides matching TRBD1. CDR1 is SGHAT and CDR2 is FQNNGV in the germline V gene. V gave up 5 bases and J gave up 2 bases; unmatched junction bases: 9. The CDR3 has 15 amino acids. The CDR3 coding sequence is TGTGCCAGCAGCCGTTACAGGGGTCCGCCCTACGAGCAGTACTTC. The encoded protein is CASSRYRGPPYEQYF. The whole variable domain, remainder taken from reference TRBV11-2 and TRBJ2-7, is EAGVAQSPRYKIIEKRQSVAFWCNPISGHATLYWYQQILGQGPKLLIQFQNNGVVDDSQLPKDRFSAERLKGVDSTLKIQPAKLEDSAVYLCASSRYRGPPYEQYFGPGTRLTVT.

The chain couples TRBV7-2 to TRBJ2-7; TRBD1 matches at 10 bases. CDR3 length equals 14 residues. The trim removed 5 bases at V and 4 bases at J, leaving 5 bases unmatched. Germline-derived CDR1 and CDR2 are SGHTA and FQGNSA. CDR3 DNA: TGTGCCAGCAGCCTTGGACAGGGGGGTTACGAGCAGTACTTC. Translation gives CASSLGQGGYEQYF.

The V call is TRBV3-1 (or the pseudogene TRBV3-2), the J call TRBJ2-2; the D is unclear. Between the trimmed V and J ends, which lost 0 bases and 7 bases, there was a span of 12 bases. The CDR3 has 15 amino acids. Germline V gene data show CDR1 as LGHDT and CDR2 as YNNKEL (reference sequence). This CDR3 reads CASSQDHSLGGELFF. The CDR3 DNA reads TGTGCCAGCAGCCAAGATCACTCCCTAGGCGGGGAGCTGTTTTTT.

The chain carries TRBV10-3 and TRBJ2-7; D is undetermined. Between the trimmed V and J ends, which lost 2 bases and 2 bases, there was a span of 4 bases. The CDR3 totals 12 residues. Germline values: CDR1 ENHRY, CDR2 SYGVKD. For the CDR3, the DNA is TGTGCCATCAGTGAGCCAGCCTACGAGCAGTACTTC. Amino acids: CAISEPAYEQYF.

This clone was observed a single time. This chain links TRBV27 with TRBJ1-2, with a possible D match to TRBD1 (5 bases). Germline CDR1 reads MNHEY; CDR2 reads SMNVEV (reference sequence). The V end lost 5 bases, the J end lost 4 bases, and 14 bases lay between the germline ends. This CDR3 contains 14 residues. CDR3 sequence (DNA): TGTGCCAGCAGTGGCCTGGGGGAGATCTATGGCTACACCTTC. As protein: CASSGLGEIYGYTF.

The V and J genes are TRBV5-6 and TRBJ1-2; a possible D gene is TRBD1 (5 bases). Germline V CDR1 and CDR2: SGHDT, YYEEEE. This CDR3 region has 15 residues. V was pared by 2 bases and J by 4 bases, with 15 bases between. CDR3 coding DNA: TGTGCCAGCAGCTTAGGGGAGGAATGGGGCTATGGCTACACCTTC. Its protein product is CASSLGEEWGYGYTF.

CDR3 sequence reads: CASSIGQVPGEAFF. The CDR3 DNA follows: TGTGCCAGTAGTATAGGACAGGTCCCCGGTGAAGCTTTCTTT. V gene TRBV19 combines with J gene TRBJ1-1, with D perhaps matching TRBD1 (6 bases). Germline V gene data show CDR1 as LNHDA and CDR2 as SQIVND (reference sequence). This CDR3 has 14 amino acids. V dropped 1 base and J dropped 7 bases, with 13 bases sitting between them.

V is TRBV28 and J is TRBJ1-1; D is unresolved. From germline, CDR1 is MDHEN and CDR2 SYDVKM. Deletions cut 3 bases from V and 5 bases from J, with 10 bases between. The CDR3 extends over 13 amino acids. The CDR3, as DNA: TGTGCCAGCAGTTTCTATGAACGAACTGAAGCTTTCTTT. As protein: CASSFYERTEAFF. Full variable domain (rest looked up from reference TRBV28 and TRBJ1-1): DVKVTQSSRYLVKRTGEKVFLECVQDMDHENMFWYRQDPGLGLRLIYFSYDVKMKEKGDIPEGYSVSREKKERFSLILESASTNQTSMYLCASSFYERTEAFFGQGTRLTVV.

The rearrangement uses TRBV19 and TRBJ1-5, with 9 nucleotides matching TRBD1. Germline CDR1 reads LNHDA; CDR2 reads SQIVND (reference sequence). V was pared by 1 base and J by 3 bases, with 7 bases of the junction left unmatched. The CDR3 consists of 17 residues. The DNA for the CDR3 is TGTGCCAGTAGTATAGGGAAGGGGACAGGGCCCAATCAGCCCCAGCATTTT. It is translated as CASSIGKGTGPNQPQHF.

The rearrangement joins TRBV11-3 to TRBJ1-1; perhaps TRBD1 as D (5 bases). V was cut by 2 bases and J by 2 bases, with 6 bases left in between. The germline CDR1 and CDR2 sequences are SGHNT and YENEEA. The CDR3 runs 13 residues. The CDR3, as DNA: TGTGCCAGCAGCTTACAGGGTAACACTGAAGCTTTCTTT. It encodes CASSLQGNTEAFF.

The J gene is TRBJ2-7, the V gene TRBV5-1; tentative D call: TRBD1 (6 bases). V was shortened by 5 bases and J by 2 bases, with 11 bases between the two germline ends. Per the germline V gene, CDR1 is SGHRS and CDR2 is YFSETQ. The CDR3 sequence is 13 residues long. As DNA, the CDR3 is TGCGCCAGCAGAGGGGGTTCAACCTACGAGCAGTACTTC. This sequence encodes CASRGGSTYEQYF.

This clone was detected once. The chain has TRBV6-5 and TRBJ1-2; the D gene is possibly TRBD1 (5 bases). Germline loops: CDR1 MNHEY, CDR2 SVGAGI. Trimming shortened V by 5 bases and J by 3 bases, and 16 bases separated the two germline ends. This CDR3 region has 15 residues. CDR3: CASSIKYRMDYGYTF. The CDR3 coding sequence is TGTGCCAGCAGTATTAAATACAGGATGGACTATGGCTACACCTTC.

This clone was seen a few times. Other DNA sequences in this specimen translate into the identical CDR3. This chain links TRBV4-3 with TRBJ1-2, with D tentatively TRBD1 (6 bases). This CDR3 region has 15 residues. The V and J ends lost 0 bases and 5 bases respectively, with 13 bases between them. Germline CDR1 reads LGHNA; CDR2 reads YSLEER. The CDR3, as DNA: TGCGCCAGCAGCCAAGATCCCGGGACAAGTTATGGCTACACCTTC. Its protein is CASSQDPGTSYGYTF.

V gene TRBV19 combines with J gene TRBJ1-1, with D maybe TRBD1 (6 bases). CDR1 LNHDA and CDR2 SQIVND come from the germline V gene (reference sequence). Trimming pared 5 bases from V and 1 base from J, leaving 17 bases between. The CDR3 covers 16 residues. This CDR3 is CASSPRTRGGNTEAFF. The CDR3 nucleotides read TGTGCCAGTAGTCCCAGGACCAGGGGAGGGAACACTGAAGCTTTCTTT.

The V call is TRBV6-5, the J call TRBJ2-7; TRBD1 might be the D (6 bases). The CDR3 consists of 16 residues. Germline V gene sequence: CDR1 MNHEY, CDR2 SVGAGI. V was shortened by 0 bases and J by 2 bases, with 14 bases between the two germline ends. CDR3 DNA: TGTGCCAGCAGTTACTCGATTGGACAGAAAGCCTACGAGCAGTACTTC. Translated: CASSYSIGQKAYEQYF.

The chain combines TRBV12-3 or TRBV12-4 with TRBJ1-5; D unresolved. Trimming left V 6 bases short and J 6 bases short, with 12 bases between. This CDR3 spans 13 amino acids. The CDR3 DNA sequence: TGTGCCAGCAGCCAAGGAGGGTTTCAGCCCCAGCATTTT. Translation: CASSQGGFQPQHF.

Written as DNA, the CDR3 is TGTGCCAGCAGCCGCAACCCGACTAGTGGGGATACGCAGTATTTT. This sequence encodes CASSRNPTSGDTQYF. V usage is TRBV11-2 and J usage is TRBJ2-3, with D possibly being TRBD2 (6 bases). The germline CDR1 and CDR2 sequences are SGHAT and FQNNGV. V lost 5 bases and J lost 6, with 18 bases in between. The CDR3 length is 15 residues.

The genes are TRBV29-1 and TRBJ1-2; TRBD1 matches 7 bases. In germline, CDR1 is SQVTM, CDR2 ANQGSEA. CDR3 length: 14 residues. The ends lost 4 bases at V and 5 bases at J; junction bases unmatched: 10. In DNA, the CDR3 is TGCAGCGTTGTAATCACAGGGGCGCGGTATGGCTACACCTTC. Translated, it gives CSVVITGARYGYTF.

This clone was detected only once. V gene TRBV19 combines with J gene TRBJ1-1, with no clear D. Trimming shortened V by 5 bases and J by 0 bases, and 10 bases separated the two germline ends. Germline V gene data show CDR1 as LNHDA and CDR2 as SQIVND (reference sequence). This CDR3 has 14 amino acids. Here the CDR3 DNA reads TGTGCCAGTAGTCCATCGAGCTTGAACACTGAAGCTTTCTTT. Encoded protein: CASSPSSLNTEAFF.

V usage is TRBV11-2 and J usage is TRBJ2-7; 8 bases match TRBD2. With 0 bases clipped from V and 2 bases from J, the junction kept 3 bases outside the gene matches. Germline values: CDR1 SGHAT, CDR2 FQNNGV. This CDR3 is built from 15 residues. DNA of the CDR3: TGTGCCAGCAGCTTAGAGTGGCGGGGGGCCTACGAGCAGTACTTC. Protein: CASSLEWRGAYEQYF.

The rearrangement uses TRBV5-1 and TRBJ1-2; 9 bases map to TRBD1. V lost 6 bases and J lost 2; bases outside the gene matches: 8. There are 15 residues in the CDR3. Germline assignment: CDR1 SGHRS and CDR2 YFSETQ. The CDR3 spells CASKPGGQGNYGYTF. CDR3 sequence (DNA): TGCGCCAGCAAACCCGGAGGACAGGGGAACTATGGCTACACCTTC. The variable domain in full, with the rest retrieved from reference TRBV5-1 and TRBJ1-2, is KAGVTQTPRYLIKTRGQQVTLSCSPISGHRSVSWYQQTPGQGLQFLFEYFSETQRNKGNFPGRFSGRQFSNSRSEMNVSTLELGDSALYLCASKPGGQGNYGYTFGSGTRLTVV.

This clone appeared a few times. The chain recombines TRBV9 with TRBJ2-1, with 8 bases lining up with TRBD2. There are 12 residues in the CDR3. The J segment lost 9 bases and the V segment lost 5 bases, leaving 4 bases of the junction unmatched. CDR1 is SGDLS and CDR2 is YYNGEE in the germline V gene. The CDR3 protein is CASRPGGGEQFF. CDR3 in DNA: TGTGCCAGCAGACCCGGGGGGGGTGAGCAGTTCTTC.

The chain employs TRBV2 and TRBJ2-5; 10 bases are a match to TRBD1. This CDR3 is built from 13 residues. Trimming took 5 bases from V and 5 from J; bases not matched to a gene: 2. The V gene's germline CDR1 is SNHLY and CDR2 FYNNEI. CDR3 in amino acids: CASSTDRGETQYF. The CDR3 region has the DNA TGTGCCAGCAGTACGGACAGGGGGGAGACCCAGTACTTC. Full variable domain (missing parts from reference TRBV2 and TRBJ2-5): EPEVTQTPSHQVTQMGQEVILRCVPISNHLYFYWYRQILGQKVEFLVSFYNNEISEKSEIFDDQFSVERPDGSNFTLKIRSTKLEDSAMYFCASSTDRGETQYFGPGTRLLVL.

The chain links TRBV6-5 to TRBJ1-3, with 9 bases matching TRBD1. Germline-derived CDR1 and CDR2 are MNHEY and SVGAGI. J was trimmed by 2 bases and V by 4 bases; bases with no gene match: 3. The CDR3 is 15 amino acids. This chain's CDR3 is CASSWGTGTGNTIYF. CDR3 nucleotide sequence: TGTGCCAGCAGTTGGGGGACAGGGACTGGAAACACCATATATTTT.